A selection of T cell receptor beta chains follows, all from one sample in a study of T cells in pancreatic ductal adenocarcinoma. The method was immunoSEQ multiplex PCR; TCRdb's version includes in-frame clones alone and lacks a portion of them. The sample lists about 4,600 clones; around 68% were seen once. The sequencing sample was made of pancreatic tumor tissue. Source of these receptors: a human donor with pancreatic ductal adenocarcinoma. The CDR3 runs from the conserved cysteine through the conserved F or W. Each record gives: J gene, V gene, D gene, clone size, CDR3 DNA, CDR3 protein. D genes are given only for firm matches. The size entry is marked missing in some rows and otherwise reads once, few, many or a size class.

J gene: TRBJ2-7; V gene: TRBV5-1; D gene: TRBD2; clone size: .; CDR3 DNA: TGCGCCAGCCGCCAGGGCCCGACTAGCGGTTTCTACGAGCAGTACTTC; CDR3 protein: CASRQGPTSGFYEQYF
J gene: TRBJ1-3; V gene: TRBV27; D gene: TRBD1; clone size: .; CDR3 DNA: TGTGCCAGCAGTTTATCGTATACAGGGGAAATAGGAAACACCATATATTTT; CDR3 protein: CASSLSYTGEIGNTIYF
J gene: TRBJ2-4; V gene: TRBV7-9; D gene: .; clone size: .; CDR3 DNA: TGTGCCAGCAGCCAATCGGGGCAGGGGGGCATTCAGTACTTC; CDR3 protein: CASSQSGQGGIQYF
J gene: TRBJ1-3; V gene: TRBV18; D gene: .; clone size: .; CDR3 DNA: TGTGCCAGCTCGAGGGAGGCTGGAAACACCATATATTTT; CDR3 protein: CASSREAGNTIYF
J gene: TRBJ1-1; V gene: TRBV11-2; D gene: .; clone size: once; CDR3 DNA: TGTGCCAGCTCGCGGGGCCTGAAAACTGAAGCTTTCTTT; CDR3 protein: CASSRGLKTEAFF
J gene: TRBJ2-7; V gene: TRBV4-3; D gene: TRBD2; clone size: few; CDR3 DNA: TGCGCCAGCAAACTAGAGCAGTGGGGGGGAGGGGAGCAGTACTTC; CDR3 protein: CASKLEQWGGGEQYF
J gene: TRBJ1-1; V gene: TRBV5-1; D gene: .; clone size: .; CDR3 DNA: TGCGCCAGCAGCTTGGGGGTCAGTCCCTTAAACACTGAAGCTTTCTTT; CDR3 protein: CASSLGVSPLNTEAFF
J gene: TRBJ2-7; V gene: TRBV19; D gene: .; clone size: .; CDR3 DNA: TGTGCCAGTAGTATAGAGGCAGGCCACTACGAGCAGTACTTC; CDR3 protein: CASSIEAGHYEQYF
J gene: TRBJ2-5; V gene: TRBV2; D gene: .; clone size: .; CDR3 DNA: TGTGCCAGCCGGCGGGGAGTGGGGGCGACGGAAGAGACCCAGTACTTC; CDR3 protein: CASRRGVGATEETQYF
J gene: TRBJ2-3; V gene: TRBV19; D gene: .; clone size: large; CDR3 DNA: TGTGCCAGTAGTATTGGGAGAGATACGCAGTATTTT; CDR3 protein: CASSIGRDTQYF
J gene: TRBJ2-3; V gene: TRBV9; D gene: .; clone size: .; CDR3 DNA: TGTGCCAGCAGCGGGATGGGGGGACCAGGCACAGATACGCAGTATTTT; CDR3 protein: CASSGMGGPGTDTQYF
J gene: TRBJ1-6; V gene: TRBV30; D gene: .; clone size: few; CDR3 DNA: TGTGCCTGGAACCGGGGCTATAATTCACCCCTCCACTTT; CDR3 protein: CAWNRGYNSPLHF
J gene: TRBJ2-1; V gene: TRBV10-3; D gene: TRBD2; clone size: .; CDR3 DNA: TGTGCCATCATGGGGACTAACTTCAATGAGCAGTTCTTC; CDR3 protein: CAIMGTNFNEQFF
J gene: TRBJ2-7; V gene: TRBV18; D gene: TRBD1; clone size: .; CDR3 DNA: TGTGCCAGCTCCCAGGGGGCCTACGAGCAGTACTTC; CDR3 protein: CASSQGAYEQYF
J gene: TRBJ2-1; V gene: TRBV7-9; D gene: TRBD2; clone size: .; CDR3 DNA: TGTGCCAGCAGTCCAGGGACTAGCGGGGGGACGGTGTTCTTC; CDR3 protein: CASSPGTSGGTVFF
J gene: TRBJ2-7; V gene: TRBV7-2; D gene: TRBD1; clone size: .; CDR3 DNA: TGTGCCAGCAGCCTTTTGACAGGGGACTACGAGCAGTACTTC; CDR3 protein: CASSLLTGDYEQYF
J gene: TRBJ1-1; V gene: TRBV11-3; D gene: .; clone size: .; CDR3 DNA: TGTGCCAGCAGCTTAGATCGCGAGAGGTACACTGAAGCTTTCTTT; CDR3 protein: CASSLDRERYTEAFF
J gene: TRBJ1-2; V gene: TRBV5-1; D gene: .; clone size: once; CDR3 DNA: TGCGCCAGCAGCTTGGTGGGGCAACATGGCTACACCTTC; CDR3 protein: CASSLVGQHGYTF
J gene: TRBJ2-1; V gene: TRBV15; D gene: .; clone size: .; CDR3 DNA: TGTGCCACTAGCAGAGGTGGAGTTAGGGGACGGGCCTACAATGAGCAGTTCTTC; CDR3 protein: CATSRGGVRGRAYNEQFF
J gene: TRBJ2-3; V gene: TRBV27; D gene: .; clone size: .; CDR3 DNA: TGTGCCAGCAGGAACACGGAAAATACGCAGTATTTT; CDR3 protein: CASRNTENTQYF
J gene: TRBJ2-5; V gene: TRBV4-2; D gene: .; clone size: .; CDR3 DNA: TGTGCCAGCAGCCAAGATGTCAGCGGGCTGGAGACCCAGTACTTC; CDR3 protein: CASSQDVSGLETQYF
J gene: TRBJ1-2; V gene: TRBV28; D gene: .; clone size: .; CDR3 DNA: TGTGCCAGCAGTAAATGGGGGTATGGCTACACCTTC; CDR3 protein: CASSKWGYGYTF